These 22 T cell receptor beta chains share one sample of origin, sequenced in a study of vaccination and CD4 T cells after COVID-19. Which antigens these TCRs recognize remains unknown. Treatment here: approximately 10-day PBMC culture with coronavirus spike peptide pools or control peptides (ViraFEST assay). Researchers used the Oncomine TCR Beta short-read assay to sequence DNA from cultured CD4+ T cells. From the PCR reads, TCRdb called clonotypes with MiXCR, one entry per CDR3 protein. Found here are about 16,000 distinct CDR3 sequences, 45% to 65% of them singletons; the top ten hold less than 9.5%. The source material was CD4+ T cells from blood, cultured in vitro. The source is a human donor who had recovered from COVID-19.

CDR3 in DNA: TGTGCCAGCTCACCAAGGGATGGGAACACTGAAGCTTTCTTT. It specifies CASSPRDGNTEAFF. V and J are TRBV18 and TRBJ1-1; no reliable D call. The V end was cut by 2 bases, the J end by 1 base, with 8 bases between. Germline V gene sequence: CDR1 KGHSH, CDR2 LQKENI. The CDR3 contains 14 residues.

The chain links TRBV30 to TRBJ1-5; D gene unclear. V was shortened by 0 bases and J by 2 bases, with 5 bases between the two germline ends. Germline assignment: CDR1 GTSNPN and CDR2 SVGIG (reference sequence). The CDR3 has 13 amino acids. The CDR3 reads CAWSVLGNQPQHF. The CDR3, as DNA: TGTGCCTGGAGTGTACTAGGCAATCAGCCCCAGCATTTT.

Only one count was recorded for this clonotype. The rearrangement links TRBV5-1 to TRBJ2-1, with D maybe TRBD2 (6 bases). Between the trimmed V and J ends, which lost 0 bases and 4 bases, there was a span of 11 bases. This CDR3 is built from 15 residues. Per germline, CDR1 SGHRS and CDR2 YFSETQ. CDR3 nucleotides: TGCGCCAGCAGCTTGGGGGCTAGCGAGTACAATGAGCAGTTCTTC. Its translation is CASSLGASEYNEQFF.

The rearrangement links TRBV9 to TRBJ2-7; D is undetermined. Trimming took off 0 bases at V and 5 bases at J, with 9 bases between the two ends. Germline values: CDR1 SGDLS, CDR2 YYNGEE. This CDR3 region has 13 residues. CDR3 coding DNA: TGTGCCAGCAGCGTAGGCCTAGTAAACGAGCAGTACTTC. Amino acid sequence: CASSVGLVNEQYF.

The chain combines TRBV7-2 with TRBJ2-6; maybe TRBD2 (5 bases). Trimming stripped 1 base from V and 2 bases from J, with 6 bases between. There are 15 residues in the CDR3. Germline CDR1 reads SGHTA; CDR2 reads FQGNSA. CDR3 loop: CASSLETTGANVLTF. The CDR3 DNA follows: TGTGCCAGCAGCTTAGAGACTACTGGGGCCAACGTCCTGACTTTC.

This chain joins TRBV27 and TRBJ1-2, with D possibly TRBD1 on 5 matching bases. V lost 0 bases to trimming and J lost 2 bases, with 19 bases between them. This CDR3 region has 18 residues. The germline V gene encodes CDR1 MNHEY and CDR2 SMNVEV (reference sequence). The CDR3 protein is CASSLSGQGRHVNYGYTF. Written as DNA, the CDR3 is TGTGCCAGCAGTTTATCGGGGCAGGGTCGTCACGTAAACTATGGCTACACCTTC.

Only a few counts were recorded for this clonotype. The junction does not match germline at one end; this may be a read error. The rearrangement uses TRBV11-2 and TRBJ1-5, with D unresolved. The CDR3 spans 14 residues. Germline-derived CDR1 and CDR2 are SGHAT and FQNNGV. CDR3 in amino acids: CASSVEPENQPQHF. For the CDR3, the DNA is TGTGCCAGCAGCGTAGAGCCAGAGAATCAGCCCCAGCATTTT.

This clonotype has more than one count but fewer than ten. The chain recombines TRBV2 with TRBJ2-2; D is ambiguous. The CDR3 totals 14 residues. Per germline, CDR1 SNHLY and CDR2 FYNNEI. The germline V and J ends were trimmed by 2 bases and 3 bases, with 7 bases remaining between them. This CDR3 is CASSEFDDTGELFF. The CDR3 DNA follows: TGTGCCAGCAGTGAATTTGATGACACCGGGGAGCTGTTTTTT.

The gene calls are TRBV6-1 and TRBJ2-7, with a weak D call TRBD1 (6 bases). CDR1 is MNHNS and CDR2 is SASEGT in the germline V gene. V was shortened by 6 bases and J by 0 bases, with 18 bases between the two germline ends. The CDR3 loop spans 16 amino acids. CDR3 sequence (DNA): TGTGCCAGCAGCTTGGGAACAGGGAGTAGCTCCTACGAGCAGTACTTC. It specifies CASSLGTGSSSYEQYF.

This clonotype was detected a few times. This chain joins TRBV4-3 and TRBJ2-7; possible D gene TRBD2, 6 bases. The CDR3 has 16 amino acids. Germline CDR1 and CDR2: LGHNA and YSLEER. The ends were cut back, 1 base at V and 2 bases at J, with 15 bases in the middle. CDR3 region: CASSQGDWRGTYEQYF. Here the CDR3 DNA reads TGCGCCAGCAGCCAAGGAGATTGGCGGGGAACCTACGAGCAGTACTTC.

This clonotype was seen a few times. The chain combines TRBV20-1 with TRBJ2-3; 7 bases align to TRBD2. V lost 8 bases, J lost 0 bases, and 14 bases stayed unmatched. CDR1 DFQATT and CDR2 SNEGSKA come from the germline V gene (reference sequence). This CDR3 has 16 residues. The CDR3 loop is CSPSWGGPSSTDTQYF. CDR3 DNA: TGCAGTCCGAGTTGGGGAGGGCCTTCTAGCACAGATACGCAGTATTTT.

The chain joins TRBV7-6 to TRBJ1-2, with a possible D match to TRBD1 (6 bases). This CDR3 has 13 residues. Trimming removed 3 bases at V and 8 bases at J, with 13 bases between. Germline assignment: CDR1 SGHVS and CDR2 FNYEAQ. CDR3 sequence (DNA): TGTGCCAGCAGCTTGCGGGACATGAGAGGCTACACCTTC. It specifies CASSLRDMRGYTF.

The rearrangement links TRBV6-5 to TRBJ2-2; TRBD1 matches at 8 bases. The CDR3 length is 15 residues. The germline V gene encodes CDR1 MNHEY and CDR2 SVGAGI. With 4 bases clipped from V and 1 base from J, the junction kept 2 bases outside the gene matches. This CDR3 is CASSSGTGNTGELFF. The CDR3 DNA reads as TGTGCCAGCAGTTCCGGGACAGGGAACACCGGGGAGCTGTTTTTT.

The rearrangement joins TRBV5-1 to TRBJ1-1, with 8 nucleotides matching TRBD1. J was trimmed by 0 bases and V by 3 bases; bases with no gene match: 4. Germline V gene sequence: CDR1 SGHRS, CDR2 YFSETQ. CDR3 size: 15 residues. CDR3 sequence: CASSSQTGVNTEAFF. In DNA, the CDR3 is TGCGCCAGCAGCTCGCAGACAGGGGTGAACACTGAAGCTTTCTTT.

The V gene is TRBV6-2 or TRBV6-3, the J gene TRBJ1-5; 11 bases map to TRBD1. Germline V CDR1 and CDR2: MNHEY, SVGEGT. This CDR3 contains 14 residues. Trimming took 5 bases from V and 7 from J; bases not matched to a gene: 4. CDR3 coding DNA: TGTGCCAGCAGTGGGACAGGGGGGCGACAGCCCCAGCATTTT. Encoded protein: CASSGTGGRQPQHF.

The rearrangement uses TRBV12-3 or TRBV12-4 and TRBJ2-7, with D possibly matching TRBD1 (6 bases). CDR3 size: 15 residues. Trimming removed 6 bases at V and 6 bases at J, with 21 bases between. The CDR3 loop is CASSHSVAGVSEQYF. Here the CDR3 DNA reads TGTGCCAGCAGCCACAGTGTAGCAGGGGTAAGCGAGCAGTACTTC.

This sequence joins TRBV6-1 and TRBJ2-3; D remains unclear. The germline CDR1 and CDR2 sequences are MNHNS and SASEGT. V was clipped by 7 bases and J by 1 base, with 9 bases between them. The CDR3 has 13 residues. CDR3 residues: CASNRLGTDTQYF. CDR3 in DNA: TGTGCCAGCAACAGACTGGGCACAGATACGCAGTATTTT.

The genes are TRBV11-2 and TRBJ2-5; the match to TRBD2 covers 11 bases. V lost 5 bases and J lost 3; bases outside the gene matches: 5. In germline, CDR1 is SGHAT, CDR2 FQNNGV. This CDR3 has 15 amino acids. CDR3 loop: CASSTGTSGEETQYF. The CDR3 region has the DNA TGTGCCAGCAGCACCGGGACTAGCGGAGAAGAGACCCAGTACTTC.

The chain couples TRBV18 to TRBJ1-6, with 10 bases lining up with TRBD1. CDR1 is KGHSH, CDR2 LQKENI, per germline. The CDR3 length is 18 residues. The V gene end was trimmed by 0 bases and the J gene end by 3 bases; junction bases not matched to a gene: 5. The CDR3 DNA is TGTGCCAGCTCACCACCCGCCGGACAGGGGGGCTATAATTCACCCCTCCACTTT. Its translation is CASSPPAGQGGYNSPLHF.

In its sample, this clonotype was seen a few times. The genes are TRBV20-1 and TRBJ2-2, with D possibly called TRBD1 or TRBD2 (6 bases each). CDR1 and CDR2 from the germline V gene are DFQATT and SNEGSKA (reference sequence). The CDR3 has 15 amino acids. With 4 bases removed from V and 1 base from J, the gap between germline ends came to 13 bases. The CDR3 sequence is CSAKRRGLNTGELFF. The CDR3 DNA reads TGCAGTGCTAAGCGCAGGGGACTGAACACCGGGGAGCTGTTTTTT.

V and J are TRBV6-1 and TRBJ1-5; possible D gene TRBD1, 6 bases. In germline, CDR1 is MNHNS, CDR2 SASEGT. The germline V and J ends were trimmed by 3 bases and 5 bases, with 11 bases remaining between them. This CDR3 is built from 14 residues. The CDR3 DNA follows: TGTGCCAGCAGTGAGACAGGAAATTATCAGCCCCAGCATTTT. It codes for CASSETGNYQPQHF.

The rearrangement joins TRBV7-2 to TRBJ1-5; D is uncertain. Germline V gene data show CDR1 as SGHTA and CDR2 as FQGNSA. The CDR3 loop spans 12 amino acids. V was trimmed by 6 bases and J by 3 bases, leaving 6 bases between them. The CDR3 nucleotides read TGTGCCAGCAGTCACAACAATCAGCCCCAGCATTTT. Amino acid sequence: CASSHNNQPQHF.